This T cell receptor (beta chain) was captured in a study of shared T cell receptors in the human thymus. Germline CDR1 reads SEHNR; CDR2 reads FQNEAQ (reference sequence). CDR3 size: 17 residues. V lost 5 bases, J lost 1 base, and 13 bases stayed unmatched. Sequencing was performed with immunoSEQ multiplex PCR; in TCRdb, only in-frame clones are kept and a portion is missing. Altogether over 60,000 clones are present, roughly 96% being singletons, with the ten largest covering around 0.035%. Sequenced input: thymocytes. The chain couples TRBV7-9 to TRBJ1-2; 7 positions match TRBD1. The receptor comes from a human donor. The CDR3 is CASSPKYRGNYNYGYTF. The CDR3 DNA sequence: TGTGCCAGCAGCCCCAAATACAGGGGAAACTATAACTATGGCTACACCTTC.